The 12 T cell receptor beta chains in this list originate from one sample, sequenced in a study of T-cell reconstitution after alpha-beta-depleted transplantation in children. Construction of the TCRbeta library involved unique molecular identifiers. TCRdb re-analysed the PCR reads in MiXCR, keeping a single row per CDR3 protein. The sample carries 70,000 to 100,000 distinct CDR3 sequences, more than 9% recorded once. The sequencing used PBMCs from the stem cell graft donor, collected from the stem cell graft. The receptors were gathered from a human donor who donated a stem cell graft to a child with inherited bone marrow failure.

The V and J genes are TRBV9 and TRBJ2-2; 7 bases agree with TRBD1. The germline V gene has CDR1 SGDLS and CDR2 YYNGEE. V shed 0 bases and J 3 bases; nucleotides not matched to a gene: 2. There are 15 residues in the CDR3. CDR3 sequence: CASSVATGDTGELFF. CDR3 nucleotides: TGTGCCAGCAGCGTAGCTACAGGGGACACCGGGGAGCTGTTTTTT. The entire variable domain, with the rest obtained from reference TRBV9 and TRBJ2-2, is as follows: DSGVTQTPKHLITATGQRVTLRCSPRSGDLSVYWYQQSLDQGLQFLIQYYNGEERAKGNILERFSAQQFPDLHSELNLSSLELGDSALYFCASSVATGDTGELFFGEGSRLTVL.

Concerning this clonotype: Being one base from a much bigger clone, this may be a read error. The chain has TRBV4-2 and TRBJ1-4; D is ambiguous. The length of the CDR3 is 14 residues. Germline CDR1 is LGHNA and CDR2 is YNFKEQ. CDR3 residues: CVSSLGRAGEKLFF. In DNA form, the CDR3 reads TGTGTCAGCAGCCTGGGGAGGGCGGGTGAAAAACTGTTTTTT.

This clonotype appeared many times. The chain couples TRBV5-6 to TRBJ1-2; 10 positions agree with TRBD1. CDR1 is SGHDT and CDR2 is YYEEEE in the germline V gene. Trimming took 4 bases from V and 4 from J; bases not matched to a gene: 4. CDR3 length equals 14 residues. The CDR3 DNA is TGTGCCAGCAGCGACAGGGGGCGCGGCTATGGCTACACCTTC. It yields the protein CASSDRGRGYGYTF.

This clonotype has at least ten counts. V usage is TRBV20-1 and J usage is TRBJ2-3; 13 bases map to TRBD2. Germline trimming cut 6 bases from V and 5 bases from J; bases unmatched to any gene: 11. The CDR3 has 16 residues. Germline V gene data show CDR1 as DFQATT and CDR2 as SNEGSKA (reference sequence). CDR3 amino acids: CSANRLAGGLGDTQYF. The CDR3 coding sequence is TGCAGTGCCAACAGACTAGCGGGAGGTCTGGGAGATACGCAGTATTTT.

This clonotype has ten or more counts. CDR3 coding DNA: TGCAGTGTCCCGACAGGGATTAGCGCTGAAGCTTTCTTT. Its protein is CSVPTGISAEAFF. The chain combines TRBV20-1 with TRBJ1-1, with TRBD1 matching 7 bases. Looked up from germline, CDR1 is DFQATT and CDR2 is SNEGSKA (reference sequence). CDR3 length equals 13 residues. V was clipped by 7 bases and J by 6 bases; unmatched bases: 11.

This clonotype was counted many times. The chain links TRBV12-3 or TRBV12-4 to TRBJ2-1; the D is unclear. CDR3 length: 11 amino acids. Trimming cost V 6 bases and J 12 bases, with 12 bases left between them. In nucleotides, the CDR3 is TGTGCCAGCAGGTCCGGACGGATGCAGTTCTTC. This codes for CASRSGRMQFF.

This clonotype was seen ten or more times. The V gene is TRBV20-1, the J gene TRBJ2-7, with 9 bases aligning to TRBD2. The germline V gene has CDR1 DFQATT and CDR2 SNEGSKA (reference sequence). With 8 bases clipped from V and 2 bases from J, the junction kept 10 bases outside the gene matches. The CDR3 covers 14 residues. DNA for the CDR3: TGCAGTCCTCGCTTAGCGGGAGATACCTACGAGCAGTACTTC. Encoded protein: CSPRLAGDTYEQYF.

The table lists this clonotype with a few counts. The genes are TRBV18 and TRBJ2-7, with TRBD2 matching 10 bases. This CDR3 is built from 16 residues. CDR1 and CDR2 (germline): KGHSH, LQKENI. With V trimmed by 6 bases and J by 0 bases, 8 bases remained unmatched. CDR3: CASSDTLAGDSYEQYF. In DNA, the CDR3 is TGTGCCAGCTCCGACACTCTAGCGGGGGACTCCTACGAGCAGTACTTC.

V usage is TRBV23-1 and J usage is TRBJ2-3; D gene ambiguous. TRBV23-1 is placed among ORFs of uncertain function. The CDR3 is 12 residues long. Trimming left V 7 bases short and J 10 bases short, with 15 bases between. This CDR3 reads CASTEKHLPQYF. For the CDR3, the DNA is TGCGCCAGCACAGAGAAACACCTCCCGCAGTATTTT.

This clonotype was seen many times. This chain uses TRBV20-1 with TRBJ1-5; no definite D call. Per the germline V gene, CDR1 is DFQATT and CDR2 is SNEGSKA (reference sequence). The CDR3 has 15 amino acids. Trimming pared 6 bases from V and 11 bases from J, leaving 26 bases between. The CDR3 protein is CSAGRARESSWAQHF. In nucleotides, the CDR3 is TGCAGTGCGGGGAGGGCCCGGGAAAGTTCCTGGGCCCAGCATTTT.

On this clonotype itself: A read error may be the cause here, since a much bigger clone is one base away. The chain combines TRBV7-8 with TRBJ2-2; tentative D call: TRBD1 (5 bases). CDR1 is SGHVS, CDR2 FQNEAQ, per germline. V shed 1 base and J shed 7 bases, with 13 bases lying between them. The length of the CDR3 is 15 residues. The CDR3 DNA is TGTGCCAGCAGCTTAGGGTTGGGGCGCGACGGGGAGCTGTTTTTT. Amino acids: CASSLGLGRDGELFF.

This clonotype was recorded many times. The V call is TRBV7-7, the J call TRBJ2-5, with a possible D match to TRBD2 (5 bases). This CDR3 is built from 15 residues. The V gene's germline CDR1 is SSHAT and CDR2 FNYEAQ (reference sequence). CDR3 sequence (DNA): TGTGCTATCAGCTTAGCCCGGGCTAGCCCGGGGACCCAGTACTTC. Translating it yields CAISLARASPGTQYF.